The 24 T cell receptor beta chains reported below all come from one sample, sequenced in a study of blood T cell repertoires in COVID-19. Libraries were prepared by immunoSEQ multiplex PCR; TCRdb keeps only in-frame clonotypes and omits some of them. The repertoire holds over 200,000 clones, 88% seen once, with approximately 4.3% in the top ten. The material sequenced was peripheral blood. Receptors originate from a man aged 55-75 years who had recovered from COVID-19.

The rearrangement uses TRBV4-2 and TRBJ2-4; D is ambiguous. The CDR3 covers 17 residues. The germline gives CDR1 LGHNA, CDR2 YNFKEQ. V dropped 4 bases and J dropped 0 bases, with 16 bases sitting between them. The CDR3 region has the DNA TGTGCCAGCAGCCCCCGACTGGATTTAGTAGCCAAAAACATTCAGTACTTC. Translation: CASSPRLDLVAKNIQYF.

Comments on this clone: At the DNA level, this CDR3 is encoded by other sequences in the same sample as well. The V and J genes are TRBV20-1 and TRBJ1-2, with TRBD1 matching over 7 bases. Germline CDR1 DFQATT, CDR2 SNEGSKA (reference sequence). The ends lost 5 bases at V and 5 bases at J; junction bases unmatched: 2. The CDR3 is 11 residues long. The CDR3 loop is CSARDSYGYTF. CDR3 DNA: TGCAGTGCTCGGGACAGTTATGGCTACACCTTC.

On this clone: Other DNA sequences in the same sample also yield this CDR3. The rearrangement joins TRBV27 to TRBJ2-7; a weak D match, TRBD1 (6 bases). The CDR3 has 11 amino acids. The germline CDR1 and CDR2 sequences are MNHEY and SMNVEV (reference sequence). The V gene lost 8 bases and the J gene lost 3 bases, with 8 bases spanning the gap. The CDR3 DNA reads TGTGCCAGCGGACAGCTCTACGAGCAGTACTTC. Translated: CASGQLYEQYF.

The genes are TRBV24-1 and TRBJ2-3; 11 nucleotides line up with TRBD2. The V gene's germline CDR1 is KGHDR and CDR2 SFDVKD. The CDR3 totals 17 residues. The trim removed 4 bases at V and 1 base at J, leaving 6 bases unmatched. The CDR3 is CATSEVPSGGRTDTQYF. The CDR3 DNA follows: TGTGCCACCAGTGAAGTACCTAGCGGGGGGCGCACAGATACGCAGTATTTT.

The chain links TRBV1 to TRBJ2-1; the listed D gene, TRBD2, was not tested against the DNA. TRBV1 is reported as a pseudogene. The CDR3 totals 18 residues. CDR3 region: CTSSHGLAGGPLLNEQFF. In DNA, the CDR3 is TGCACCAGCAGCCACGGACTAGCGGGGGGGCCCCTGTTGAATGAGCAGTTCTTC.

This clone was detected only a few times. This sequence joins TRBV9 and TRBJ1-1; 8 nucleotides align to TRBD1. J lost 0 bases, V lost 3 bases, and 1 base had no gene match. From germline, CDR1 is SGDLS and CDR2 YYNGEE. The CDR3 length is 14 residues. This CDR3 reads CASSATGVNTEAFF. The CDR3 DNA sequence: TGTGCCAGCAGCGCGACAGGGGTGAACACTGAAGCTTTCTTT. Drawing the rest from reference TRBV9 and TRBJ1-1, the complete variable domain is DSGVTQTPKHLITATGQRVTLRCSPRSGDLSVYWYQQSLDQGLQFLIQYYNGEERAKGNILERFSAQQFPDLHSELNLSSLELGDSALYFCASSATGVNTEAFFGQGTRLTVV.

The rearrangement joins TRBV5-1 to TRBJ1-2; the match to TRBD1 covers 12 bases. The germline gives CDR1 SGHRS, CDR2 YFSETQ. The V gene end was trimmed by 4 bases and the J gene end by 4 bases; junction bases not matched to a gene: 5. The CDR3 runs to 15 residues. CDR3 region: CASSGTGGAGYGYTF. The CDR3, as DNA: TGCGCCAGCAGCGGGACAGGGGGCGCGGGCTATGGCTACACCTTC.

This clone was seen just once. The chain combines TRBV24-1 with TRBJ2-3; D is possibly TRBD2 (5 bases). Per the germline V gene, CDR1 is KGHDR and CDR2 is SFDVKD. This CDR3 spans 14 amino acids. Trimming pared 4 bases from V and 6 bases from J, leaving 13 bases between. As DNA, the CDR3 is TGTGCCACCAGTGACCCCGGGCGAGGGGATACGCAGTATTTT. It translates to CATSDPGRGDTQYF.

The V call is TRBV2, the J call TRBJ2-5; D possibly corresponds to TRBD1 (5 bases). V was shortened by 1 base and J by 7 bases, with 16 bases between the two germline ends. Germline values: CDR1 SNHLY, CDR2 FYNNEI. The CDR3 contains 15 residues. The CDR3 nucleotides read TGTGCCAGCAGTGAAGAATGGACACCCTCGGGGACCCAGTACTTC. It specifies CASSEEWTPSGTQYF.

The chain recombines TRBV5-6 with TRBJ1-2; D is unresolved. Germline CDR1 reads SGHDT; CDR2 reads YYEEEE. The CDR3 is 15 residues long. With 3 bases removed from V and 1 base from J, the gap between germline ends came to 13 bases. This chain's CDR3 is CASSSNGLFNYGYTF. CDR3 DNA sequence: TGTGCCAGCAGCTCGAACGGACTTTTTAACTATGGCTACACCTTC. The full variable domain, in which reference TRBV5-6 and TRBJ1-2 provide the parts outside the CDR3, is DAGVTQSPTHLIKTRGQQVTLRCSPKSGHDTVSWYQQALGQGPQFIFQYYEEEERQRGNFPDRFSGHQFPNYSSELNVNALLLGDSALYLCASSSNGLFNYGYTFGSGTRLTVV.

This clone appeared once. This chain uses TRBV15 with TRBJ2-2; a weak D match, TRBD2 (6 bases). V lost 0 bases and J 0 bases, leaving 17 bases between the germline ends. Looked up from germline, CDR1 is LNHNV and CDR2 is YYDKDF (reference sequence). CDR3 length: 19 residues. CDR3 sequence (DNA): TGTGCCACCAGCAGAGATCTGTGGGGTAGCGGCTCGAACACCGGGGAGCTGTTTTTT. This encodes CATSRDLWGSGSNTGELFF.

This rearrangement joins TRBV3-1 (or the pseudogene TRBV3-2) to TRBJ2-7; weak D call: TRBD1 (5 bases). The CDR3 length is 15 residues. The ends were cut back, 6 bases at V and 2 bases at J, with 17 bases in the middle. Germline assignment: CDR1 LGHDT and CDR2 YNNKEL (reference sequence). The CDR3 protein is CASSPRGRTPYEQYF. CDR3 DNA: TGTGCCAGCAGTCCCCGAGGCAGGACACCCTACGAGCAGTACTTC.

This chain uses TRBV6-5 with TRBJ1-3; 9 bases match TRBD1. With V trimmed by 8 bases and J by 8 bases, 13 bases remained unmatched. The V gene's germline CDR1 is MNHEY and CDR2 SVGAGI. The CDR3 is 15 residues long. The CDR3 loop is CASSSGTGMGDTIYF. CDR3 nucleotides: TGTGCCAGCTCATCCGGGACAGGGATGGGAGACACCATATATTTT.

A few counts support this clone. At one of its ends the junction is not consistent with the germline gene, which may arise from a read error. The V gene is TRBV7-7, the J gene TRBJ2-5; D gene ambiguous. This CDR3 is built from 12 residues. Per germline, CDR1 SSHAT and CDR2 FNYEAQ (reference sequence). CDR3 bases: TGTGCTAGCAGCTTATGCGGAGAGACCCAGTACTTC. This gives the protein CASSLCGETQYF.

The chain carries TRBV28 and TRBJ1-2, with 7 positions matching TRBD1. Germline CDR1 MDHEN, CDR2 SYDVKM. V dropped 6 bases and J dropped 1; count of bases not matched to a gene: 5. The CDR3 length is 14 residues. CDR3 DNA: TGTGCCAGCAGACCCGGGACAGATAACTATGGCTACACCTTC. This sequence encodes CASRPGTDNYGYTF.

The chain is built from TRBV21-1 and TRBJ2-7; TRBD2 is taken as the D call from the table, unchecked against the DNA. TRBV21-1 is flagged as a pseudogene. This CDR3 has 11 residues. The CDR3 spells CASTGIHEQYF. The CDR3 nucleotides are TGTGCCAGCACCGGGATCCACGAGCAGTACTTC.

The V call is TRBV19, the J call TRBJ1-4; D ambiguous. Trimming stripped 6 bases from V and 5 bases from J, with 16 bases between. The CDR3 length is 15 residues. In germline, CDR1 is LNHDA, CDR2 SQIVND (reference sequence). CDR3 DNA: TGTGCCAGTAGCAGGTCGCCGCGATTGAATGAAAAACTGTTTTTT. Amino acid sequence: CASSRSPRLNEKLFF.

The chain combines TRBV29-1 with TRBJ2-1, with 7 bases that match TRBD1. The trim removed 7 bases at V and 8 bases at J, leaving 5 bases unmatched. The V gene's germline CDR1 is SQVTM and CDR2 ANQGSEA. The CDR3 is 11 amino acids. This chain's CDR3 is CSAQTGYEQFF. CDR3 sequence (DNA): TGCAGCGCCCAGACAGGGTATGAGCAGTTCTTC.

The V gene is TRBV3-1 (or the pseudogene TRBV3-2), the J gene TRBJ2-7, with D perhaps TRBD1 (6 bases). The CDR3 consists of 15 residues. In germline, CDR1 is LGHDT, CDR2 YNNKEL (reference sequence). V lost 4 bases to trimming and J lost 2 bases, with 15 bases between them. CDR3 loop: CASSRRGTFPYEQYF. CDR3 sequence (DNA): TGTGCCAGCAGCCGAAGGGGGACATTTCCCTACGAGCAGTACTTC.

The chain has TRBV7-3 and TRBJ2-5; 13 nucleotides align to TRBD2. CDR1 is SGHTA, CDR2 FQGTGA, per germline. The CDR3 is made up of 13 amino acids. J was trimmed by 11 bases and V by 5 bases; bases with no gene match: 5. The CDR3 protein is CASSPGLAGVQYF. CDR3 DNA: TGTGCCAGCAGCCCCGGACTAGCGGGGGTTCAGTACTTC.

The genes are TRBV9 and TRBJ2-3, with 10 bases matching TRBD2. Unmatched junction bases numbered 15, after V lost 0 bases and J lost 2 bases. Germline V gene lookup returns CDR1 SGDLS and CDR2 YYNGEE. This CDR3 contains 20 residues. The DNA for the CDR3 is TGTGCCAGCAGCGTAGAGCTAGCGGGGGATCAGGCTACGAACACAGATACGCAGTATTTT. It specifies CASSVELAGDQATNTDTQYF.

The rearrangement joins TRBV3-1 (or the pseudogene TRBV3-2) to TRBJ2-3, with 9 bases fitting TRBD2. Germline CDR1 reads LGHDT; CDR2 reads YNNKEL (reference sequence). V dropped 1 base and J dropped 7; count of bases not matched to a gene: 3. The CDR3 runs 14 residues. CDR3 bases: TGTGCCAGCAGCCAAGTAGCGGGGGAGAATACGCAGTATTTT. It specifies CASSQVAGENTQYF.

V gene TRBV7-2 combines with J gene TRBJ2-5; tentatively, D is TRBD2 (5 bases). Per germline, CDR1 SGHTA and CDR2 FQGNSA. The V and J ends lost 1 base and 3 bases respectively, with 9 bases between them. CDR3 length: 14 amino acids. The CDR3 bases are TGTGCCAGCAGCTTAGACGGGCGGGAAGAGACCCAGTACTTC. Protein sequence: CASSLDGREETQYF.

The chain uses TRBV5-1 and TRBJ2-2, with D tentatively TRBD1 (6 bases). The V gene's germline CDR1 is SGHRS and CDR2 YFSETQ. The CDR3 totals 14 residues. V was cut by 2 bases and J by 7 bases, with 12 bases left in between. CDR3: CASSFPGAGGELFF. The CDR3 DNA reads as TGCGCCAGCAGCTTCCCAGGGGCTGGCGGGGAGCTGTTTTTT.